This T cell receptor beta chain emerged from a study of T cells in localized non-small cell lung cancer. Study-level results: Highest T cell clonality was seen in uninvolved adjacent lung, surpassing that measured in tumor.

The method was immunoSEQ multiplex PCR; TCRdb's version includes in-frame clones alone and lacks a portion of them. The sample has some 56,000 clones, about nine tenths seen once. The CDR3 runs 15 residues. The V and J ends lost 1 base and 0 bases, in that order; junction bases with no gene match: 5. Germline V gene sequence: CDR1 SQVTM, CDR2 ANQGSEA. On this clone: The antigen is not known.

Sequencing used peripheral blood, obtained before any cancer treatment. The rearrangement uses TRBV29-1 and TRBJ2-7; TRBD2 agrees at 8 bases. The receptor comes from a woman aged 40-69 years with stage I lung adenocarcinoma. CDR3 nucleotide sequence: TGCAGCGTTGAAGTTGTCGGGGGGGCCTCCTACGAGCAGTACTTC. Encoded protein: CSVEVVGGASYEQYF.